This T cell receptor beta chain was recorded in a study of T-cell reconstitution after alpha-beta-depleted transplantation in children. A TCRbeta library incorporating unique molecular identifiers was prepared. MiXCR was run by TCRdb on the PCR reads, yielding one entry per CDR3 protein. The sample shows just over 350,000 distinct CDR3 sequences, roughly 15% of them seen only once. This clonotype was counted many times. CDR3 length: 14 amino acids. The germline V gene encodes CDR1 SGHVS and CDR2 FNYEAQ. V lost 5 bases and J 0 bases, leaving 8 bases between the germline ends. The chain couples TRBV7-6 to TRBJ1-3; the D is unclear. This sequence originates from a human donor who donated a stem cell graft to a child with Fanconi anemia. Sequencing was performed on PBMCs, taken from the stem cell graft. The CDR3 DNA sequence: TGTGCCAGCAGCCCCCAGAGCTCTGGAAACACCATATATTTT. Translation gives CASSPQSSGNTIYF. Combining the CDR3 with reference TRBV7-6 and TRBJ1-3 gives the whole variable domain GAGVSQSPRYKVTKRGQDVALRCDPISGHVSLYWYRQALGQGPEFLTYFNYEAQQDKSGLPNDRFSAERPEGSISTLTIQRTEQRDSAMYRCASSPQSSGNTIYFGEGSWLTVV.